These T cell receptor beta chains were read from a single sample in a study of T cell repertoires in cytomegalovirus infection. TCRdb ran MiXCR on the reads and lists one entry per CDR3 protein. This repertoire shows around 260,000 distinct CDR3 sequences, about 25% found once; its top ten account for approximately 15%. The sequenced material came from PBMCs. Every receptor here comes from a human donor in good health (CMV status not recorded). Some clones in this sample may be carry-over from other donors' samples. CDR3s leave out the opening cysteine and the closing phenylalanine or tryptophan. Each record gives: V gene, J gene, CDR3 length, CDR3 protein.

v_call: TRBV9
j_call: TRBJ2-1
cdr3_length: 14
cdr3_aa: ASSPLAGGSYNEQF

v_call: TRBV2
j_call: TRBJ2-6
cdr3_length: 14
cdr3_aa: ASLPIGGSGANVLT

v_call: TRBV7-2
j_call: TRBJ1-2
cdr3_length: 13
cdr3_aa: ASSLALTGDYGYT

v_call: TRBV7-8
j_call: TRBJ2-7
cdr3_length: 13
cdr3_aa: ASSLVGNRGGEQY

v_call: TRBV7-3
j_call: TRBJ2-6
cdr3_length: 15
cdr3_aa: ASSSITGGAGANVLT

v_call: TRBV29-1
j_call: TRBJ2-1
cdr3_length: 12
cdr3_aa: SVVDPDTYNEQF

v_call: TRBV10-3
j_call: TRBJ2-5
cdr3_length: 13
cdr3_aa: AISDPYRGQETQY

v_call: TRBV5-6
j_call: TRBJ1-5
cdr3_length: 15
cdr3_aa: ASSSFGPGMGNQPQH

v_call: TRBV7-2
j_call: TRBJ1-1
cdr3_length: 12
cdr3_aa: ASSPQVPNTEAF

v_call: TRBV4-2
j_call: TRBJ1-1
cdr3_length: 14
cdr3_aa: ASSQEGAKMNTEAF

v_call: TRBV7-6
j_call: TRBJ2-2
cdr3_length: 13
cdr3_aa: ASSPVSANTGELF

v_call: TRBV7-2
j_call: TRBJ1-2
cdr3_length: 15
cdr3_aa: ASSLSGGVYGNYGYT

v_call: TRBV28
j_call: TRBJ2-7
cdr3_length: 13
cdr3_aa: ASSSPGTPTYEQY

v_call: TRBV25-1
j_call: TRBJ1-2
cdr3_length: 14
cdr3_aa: ASSDDRGGANYGYT

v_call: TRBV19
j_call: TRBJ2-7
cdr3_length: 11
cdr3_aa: ASKQQGPYEQY

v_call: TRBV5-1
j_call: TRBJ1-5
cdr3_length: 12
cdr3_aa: ASSSGDGNQPQH

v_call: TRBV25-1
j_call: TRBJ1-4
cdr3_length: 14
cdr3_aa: ASSGTRTGRNEKLF

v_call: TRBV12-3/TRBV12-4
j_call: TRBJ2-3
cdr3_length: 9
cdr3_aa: ASSYRDTQY

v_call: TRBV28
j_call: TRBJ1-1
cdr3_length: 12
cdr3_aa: ASSPADGNTEAF

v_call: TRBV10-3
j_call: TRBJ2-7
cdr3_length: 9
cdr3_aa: AIFDSYEQY

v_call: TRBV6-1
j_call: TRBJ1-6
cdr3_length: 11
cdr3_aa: ASKELLGSPLH

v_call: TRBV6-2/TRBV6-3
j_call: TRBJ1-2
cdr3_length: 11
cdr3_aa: ASTYYGSFGYT

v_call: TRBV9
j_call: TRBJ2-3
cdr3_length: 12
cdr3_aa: ASSVAGRGDTQY

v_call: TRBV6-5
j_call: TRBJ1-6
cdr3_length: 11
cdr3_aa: ASSLPDGRTLH

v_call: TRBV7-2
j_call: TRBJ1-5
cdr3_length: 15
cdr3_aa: ASSLRGTDYSNQPQH